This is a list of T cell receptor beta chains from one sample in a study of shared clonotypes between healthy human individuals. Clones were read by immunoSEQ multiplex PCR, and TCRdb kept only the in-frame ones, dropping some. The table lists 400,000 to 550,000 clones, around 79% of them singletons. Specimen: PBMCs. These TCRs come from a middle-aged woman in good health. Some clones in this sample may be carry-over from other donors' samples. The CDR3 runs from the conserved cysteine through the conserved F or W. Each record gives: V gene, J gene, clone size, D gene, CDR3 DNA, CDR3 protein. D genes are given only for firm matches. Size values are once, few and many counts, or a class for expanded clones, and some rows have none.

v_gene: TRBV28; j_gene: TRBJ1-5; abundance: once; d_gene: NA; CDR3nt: TGTGCCAGCAGTTTCCTACGACGGGGCACTAATCAGCCCCAGCATTTT; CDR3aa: CASSFLRRGTNQPQHF
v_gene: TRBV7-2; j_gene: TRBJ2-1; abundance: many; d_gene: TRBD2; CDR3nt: TGTGCCAGCAGCTTAGTAGTGACTAGCGGCGTTGAGCAGTTCTTC; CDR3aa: CASSLVVTSGVEQFF
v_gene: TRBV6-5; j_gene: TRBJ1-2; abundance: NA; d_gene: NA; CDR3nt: TGTGCCAGCACCCAGTTTGGTAGTGGCTACACCTTC; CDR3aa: CASTQFGSGYTF
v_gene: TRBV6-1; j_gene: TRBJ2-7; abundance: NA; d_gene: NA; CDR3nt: TGTGCCAGCAGTGAACGGGGGAACTACGAGCAGTACTTC; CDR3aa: CASSERGNYEQYF
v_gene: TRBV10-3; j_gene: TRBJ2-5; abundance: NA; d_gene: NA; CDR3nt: TGTGCCATCAGTGAGTTGGTTGGGCCCTCGGGCCAGTACTTC; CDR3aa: CAISELVGPSGQYF
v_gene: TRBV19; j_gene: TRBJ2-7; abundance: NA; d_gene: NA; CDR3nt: TGTGCCAGTAGTATAGCTCAAAACTACGAGCAGTACTTC; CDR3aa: CASSIAQNYEQYF
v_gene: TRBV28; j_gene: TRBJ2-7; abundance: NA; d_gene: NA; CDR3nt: TGTGCCAGCAGTCCCCGACAGTTCGAATCCTACGAGCAGTACTTC; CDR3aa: CASSPRQFESYEQYF
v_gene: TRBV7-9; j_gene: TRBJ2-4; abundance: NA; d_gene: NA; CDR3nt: TGTGCCAGCAGCGGTACGGCCGCGGCGAACATTCAGTACTTC; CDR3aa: CASSGTAAANIQYF
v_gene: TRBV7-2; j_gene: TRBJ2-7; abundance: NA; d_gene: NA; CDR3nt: TGTGCCAGCAGCTTAGTTGCTAGCGCTTTCTCCTACGAGCAGTACTTC; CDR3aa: CASSLVASAFSYEQYF
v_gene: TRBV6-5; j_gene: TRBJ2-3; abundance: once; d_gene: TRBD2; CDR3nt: TGTGCCATACGACCGGGACTAGCGTCAGACACGCAGTATTTT; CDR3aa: CAIRPGLASDTQYF
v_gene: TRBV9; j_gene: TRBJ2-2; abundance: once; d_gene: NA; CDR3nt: TGTGCCAGCAGCGTAGAAGGAAGGGGATCCATAGGCGGGGAGCTGTTTTTT; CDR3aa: CASSVEGRGSIGGELFF
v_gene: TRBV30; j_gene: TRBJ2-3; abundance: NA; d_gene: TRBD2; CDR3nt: TGTGCCTGGACGCTGAGACTAGCGGGACGCACAGATACGCAGTATTTT; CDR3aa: CAWTLRLAGRTDTQYF
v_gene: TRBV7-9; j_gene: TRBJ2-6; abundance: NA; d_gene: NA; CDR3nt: TGTGCCAGCAGCCCGGGCCAGGGTAATGGGGCCAACGTCCTGACTTTC; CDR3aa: CASSPGQGNGANVLTF
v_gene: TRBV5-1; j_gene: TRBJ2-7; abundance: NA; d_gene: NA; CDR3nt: TGCGCCAGCAGCAACGATGGACTAGGGGGATTGGGGCAGTACTTC; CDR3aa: CASSNDGLGGLGQYF
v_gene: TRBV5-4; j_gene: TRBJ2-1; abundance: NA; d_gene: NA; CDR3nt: TGTGCCAGCAGGTACCGACAGGCCAGCTCCTACAATGAGCAGTTCTTC; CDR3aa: CASRYRQASSYNEQFF
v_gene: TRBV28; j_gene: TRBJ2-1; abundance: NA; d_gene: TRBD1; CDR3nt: TGTGCCAGCAGTTTTCAGGGACAGGGGGCCAATGAGCAGTTCTTC; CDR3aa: CASSFQGQGANEQFF
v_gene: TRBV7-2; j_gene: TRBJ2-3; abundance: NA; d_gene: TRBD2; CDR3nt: TGTGCCAGCAGCTCCCATTTTGGCGGGAGGAAGGCAGATACGCAGTATTTT; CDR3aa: CASSSHFGGRKADTQYF
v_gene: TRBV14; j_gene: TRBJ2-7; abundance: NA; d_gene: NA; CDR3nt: TGTGCCAGCAGCCAAGCGTTCGAGCAGTACTTC; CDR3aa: CASSQAFEQYF
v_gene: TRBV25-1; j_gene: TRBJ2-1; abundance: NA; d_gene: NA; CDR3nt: TGTGCCAGCAGTGCGGGAGCCAGCTCCTACAATGAGCAGTTCTTC; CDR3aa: CASSAGASSYNEQFF
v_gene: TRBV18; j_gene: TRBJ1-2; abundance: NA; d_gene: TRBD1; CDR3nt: TGTGCCAGCTCACCACCACAGGGGGGATATGGCTACACCTTC; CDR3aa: CASSPPQGGYGYTF
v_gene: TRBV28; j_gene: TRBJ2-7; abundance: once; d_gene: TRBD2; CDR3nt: TGTGCCAGCAGGGGGACTAGCTCCTACGAGCAGTACTTC; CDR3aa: CASRGTSSYEQYF
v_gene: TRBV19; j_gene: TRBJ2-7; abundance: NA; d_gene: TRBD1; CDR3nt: TGTGCCAGTAGTACGCGAAGGACAGGGCGGCGGGACGAGCAGTACTTC; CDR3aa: CASSTRRTGRRDEQYF
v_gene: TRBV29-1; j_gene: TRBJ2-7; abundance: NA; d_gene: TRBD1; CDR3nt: TGCAGCGTTGAAGGGCCGGGACAGGGACCCTACGAGCAGTACTTC; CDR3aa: CSVEGPGQGPYEQYF
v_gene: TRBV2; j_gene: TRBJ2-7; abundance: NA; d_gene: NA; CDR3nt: TGTGCCAGCAGTCCCGGGACAAGGGACGACGAGCAGTACTTC; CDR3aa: CASSPGTRDDEQYF
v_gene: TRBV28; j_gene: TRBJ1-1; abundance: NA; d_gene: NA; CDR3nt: TGTGCCAGCAGCCCCCCGGGGAGATTCATGAACACTGAAGCTTTCTTT; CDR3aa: CASSPPGRFMNTEAFF
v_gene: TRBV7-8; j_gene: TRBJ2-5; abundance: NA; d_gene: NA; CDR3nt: TGTGCCAGCAGCCGGTCCGGGGCAGGAGCAGAGACCCAGTACTTC; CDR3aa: CASSRSGAGAETQYF
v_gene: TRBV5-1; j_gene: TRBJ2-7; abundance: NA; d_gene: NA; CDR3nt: TGCGCCAGCAAACACCCCGGGCCCCCTGAGAACGAGCAGTACTTC; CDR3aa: CASKHPGPPENEQYF
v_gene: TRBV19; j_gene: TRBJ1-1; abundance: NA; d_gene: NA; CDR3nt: TGTGCCAGTAGTATCCCCGGTCAGAACACTGAAGCTTTCTTT; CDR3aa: CASSIPGQNTEAFF
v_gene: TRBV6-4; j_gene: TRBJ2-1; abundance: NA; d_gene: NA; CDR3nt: TGTGCCAGCAGTGCAGGCAGGGGTGGCGATGAGCAGTTCTTC; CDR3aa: CASSAGRGGDEQFF
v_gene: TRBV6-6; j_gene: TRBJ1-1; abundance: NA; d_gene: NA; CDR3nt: TGTGCCAGCAGTTCCCGAGGGTTGGGAGAAGCTTTCTTT; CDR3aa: CASSSRGLGEAFF
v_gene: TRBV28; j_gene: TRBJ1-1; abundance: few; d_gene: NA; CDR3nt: TGTGCCAGCAGTAGGGGAGGGAGCACTGAAGCTTTCTTT; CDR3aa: CASSRGGSTEAFF
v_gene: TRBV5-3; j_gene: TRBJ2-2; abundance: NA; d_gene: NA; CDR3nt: TGTGCCAGAAGCAAATACAGGGAGGCCGGGGAGCTGTTTTTT; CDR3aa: CARSKYREAGELFF
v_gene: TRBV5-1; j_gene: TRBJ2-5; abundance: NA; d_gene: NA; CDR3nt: TGCGCCAGCAGCTTGGTCCCGGAGCAAGAGACCCAGTACTTC; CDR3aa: CASSLVPEQETQYF
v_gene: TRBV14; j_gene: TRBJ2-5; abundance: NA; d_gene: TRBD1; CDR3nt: TGTGCCAGCAGCCAAGCCCGCCGGGACAGGGTATGGGAGACCCAGTACTTC; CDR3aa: CASSQARRDRVWETQYF
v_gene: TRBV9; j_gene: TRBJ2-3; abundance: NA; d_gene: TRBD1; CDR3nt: TGTGCCAGCAGCGTAGGGGCAGGGGGATCAGATACGCAGTATTTT; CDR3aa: CASSVGAGGSDTQYF
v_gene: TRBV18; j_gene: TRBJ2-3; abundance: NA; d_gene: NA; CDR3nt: TGTGCCAGCTCACGGGAGCGCCCGAGCACAGATACGCAGTATTTT; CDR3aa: CASSRERPSTDTQYF
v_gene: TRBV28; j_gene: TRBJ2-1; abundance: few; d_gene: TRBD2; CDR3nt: TGTGCCAGCAGTTCCTCCGGGACTAGAGGGAACAATGAGCAGTTCTTC; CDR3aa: CASSSSGTRGNNEQFF
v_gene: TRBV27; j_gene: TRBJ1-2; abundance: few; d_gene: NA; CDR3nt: TGTGCCAGCAAAACCGGGTGGGGGGCCTATGGCTACACCTTC; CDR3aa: CASKTGWGAYGYTF
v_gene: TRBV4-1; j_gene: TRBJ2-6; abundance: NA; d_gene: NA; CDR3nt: TGCGCCAGCAGCCAAGAGAGTTGGACGGTCAGCTCTGGGGCCAACGTCCTGACTTTC; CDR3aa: CASSQESWTVSSGANVLTF
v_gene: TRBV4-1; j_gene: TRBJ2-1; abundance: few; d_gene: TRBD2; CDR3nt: TGCGCCAGCAGTCTGCGGGAGGGCCAGTTCTCCTACAATGAGCAGTTCTTC; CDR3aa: CASSLREGQFSYNEQFF
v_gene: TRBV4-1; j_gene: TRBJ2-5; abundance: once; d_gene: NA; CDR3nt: TGCGCCAGCAGCCAAGCCGGCAGTGGGCAAGAGACCCAGTACTTC; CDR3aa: CASSQAGSGQETQYF
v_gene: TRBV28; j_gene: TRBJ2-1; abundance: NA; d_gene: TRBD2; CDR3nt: TGTGCCAGCAGTCCCCACGCGAGCGGGGCCTACAATGAGCAGTTCTTC; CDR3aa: CASSPHASGAYNEQFF
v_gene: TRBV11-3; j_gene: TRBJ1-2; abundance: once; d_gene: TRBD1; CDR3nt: TGTGCCAGCAGCTTAGGGACAGGGTCCGACTATGGCTACACCTTC; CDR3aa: CASSLGTGSDYGYTF
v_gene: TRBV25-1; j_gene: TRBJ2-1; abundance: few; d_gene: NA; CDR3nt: TGTGCCAGCAGTGAATCTGAGCCCGGGACAAATGAGCAGTTCTTC; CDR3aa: CASSESEPGTNEQFF
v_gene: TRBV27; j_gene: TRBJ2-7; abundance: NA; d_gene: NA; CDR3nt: TGTGCCAGCAGTACCGCATGGACTGCCTCCTACGAGCAGTACTTC; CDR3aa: CASSTAWTASYEQYF
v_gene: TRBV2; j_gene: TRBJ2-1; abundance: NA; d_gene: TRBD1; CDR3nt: TGTGCCAGCAGTGGGGACAGCCTTTACAATGAGCAGTTCTTC; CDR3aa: CASSGDSLYNEQFF
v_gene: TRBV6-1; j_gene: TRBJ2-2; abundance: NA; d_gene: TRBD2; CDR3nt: TGTGCCACCCGGACTAGCGGGGCGAACACCGGGGAGCTGTTTTTT; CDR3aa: CATRTSGANTGELFF
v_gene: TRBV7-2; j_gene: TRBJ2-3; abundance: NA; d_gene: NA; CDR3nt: TGTGCCAGCAGCTTAGAGGCTACAGGGACAGATACGCAGTATTTT; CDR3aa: CASSLEATGTDTQYF
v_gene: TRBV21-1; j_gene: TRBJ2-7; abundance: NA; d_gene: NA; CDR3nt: TGTGCCAGCAGCAATGTGCCCGATACCGCCGACCCGGGCAAGGCTGTCCTAGAGCAGTACTTC; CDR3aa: CASSNVPDTADPGKAVLEQYF
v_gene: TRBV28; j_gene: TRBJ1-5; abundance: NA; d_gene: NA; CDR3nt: TGTGCCAGCAGTCCCCCGGGCAGTAGCAATCAGCCCCAGCATTTT; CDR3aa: CASSPPGSSNQPQHF
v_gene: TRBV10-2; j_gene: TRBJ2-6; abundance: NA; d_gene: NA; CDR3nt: TGCGCCAGCAGTCCGGCCCCCTCTGGGGCCAACGTCCTGACTTTC; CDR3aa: CASSPAPSGANVLTF
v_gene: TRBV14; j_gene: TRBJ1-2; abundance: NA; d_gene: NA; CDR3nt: TGTGCCAGCAGCCACGACGGGGCCCTAGCTAACTATGGCTACACCTTC; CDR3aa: CASSHDGALANYGYTF
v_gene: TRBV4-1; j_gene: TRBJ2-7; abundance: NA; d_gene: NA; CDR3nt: TGCGCCAGCAGCCAAGGAGGGTCACCCACCTACGAGCAGTACTTC; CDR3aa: CASSQGGSPTYEQYF
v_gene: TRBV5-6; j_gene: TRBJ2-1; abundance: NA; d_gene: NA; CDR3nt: TGTGCCAGCAGCCCAAGCCCTATCATGCCTGAGCAGTTCTTC; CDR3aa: CASSPSPIMPEQFF
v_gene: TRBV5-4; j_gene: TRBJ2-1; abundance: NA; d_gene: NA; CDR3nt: TGTGCCAGCAGCTTAGATGAGAGGAATGAGCAGTTCTTC; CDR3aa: CASSLDERNEQFF
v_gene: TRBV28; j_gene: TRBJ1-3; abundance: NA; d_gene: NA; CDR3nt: TGTGCCAGCAGAGCCCCAACCGACACCATATATTTT; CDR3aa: CASRAPTDTIYF
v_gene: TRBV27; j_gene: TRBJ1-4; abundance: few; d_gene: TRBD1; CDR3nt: TGTGCCAGCAGTTCCCTTGGGACCGGGACAGTAACTGAAAAACTGTTTTTT; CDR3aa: CASSSLGTGTVTEKLFF
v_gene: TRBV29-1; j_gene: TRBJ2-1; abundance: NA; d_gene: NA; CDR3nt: TGCAGCGTTGATTGGGCTAGCGTACAGGACAATGAGCAGTTCTTC; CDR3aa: CSVDWASVQDNEQFF
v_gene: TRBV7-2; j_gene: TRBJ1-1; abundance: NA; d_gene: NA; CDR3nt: TGTGCCAGCAGCTTAGCTGGTGTGGGGCGACGAGCTTTCTTT; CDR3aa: CASSLAGVGRRAFF
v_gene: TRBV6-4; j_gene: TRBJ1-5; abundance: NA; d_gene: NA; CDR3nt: TGTGCCAGCAGTCCCGAAATTGATCAGCCCCAGCATTTT; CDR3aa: CASSPEIDQPQHF